Shown below are 4 T cell receptor beta chains from a single sample sequenced in a study of cytomegalovirus exposure and HLA in healthy donors. PCR employed 60 Vbeta and 13 Jbeta primers. Libraries were prepared by immunoSEQ multiplex PCR; TCRdb keeps only in-frame clonotypes and omits some of them. Among 100,000 to 150,000 clones, approximately 85% were seen once, and the ten largest hold around 7.8%. The sequenced material came from PBMCs. The receptor set was obtained from a woman aged 45-65 years in good health and CMV-seropositive.

The table lists this clone with a count of one. The genes are TRBV5-1 and TRBJ2-3, with 12 bases lining up with TRBD2. The trim removed 2 bases at V and 4 bases at J, leaving 2 bases unmatched. This CDR3 comprises 15 residues. The germline V gene encodes CDR1 SGHRS and CDR2 YFSETQ. The CDR3, as DNA: TGCGCCAGCAGCTTTCTAGCGGGAGGGCCAGATACGCAGTATTTT. It codes for CASSFLAGGPDTQYF. Complete variable domain (other parts from reference TRBV5-1 and TRBJ2-3): KAGVTQTPRYLIKTRGQQVTLSCSPISGHRSVSWYQQTPGQGLQFLFEYFSETQRNKGNFPGRFSGRQFSNSRSEMNVSTLELGDSALYLCASSFLAGGPDTQYFGPGTRLTVL.

V and J are TRBV4-3 and TRBJ2-2; 9 nucleotides line up with TRBD2. CDR3 length: 16 amino acids. V was pared by 0 bases and J by 6 bases, with 5 bases of the junction left unmatched. In germline, CDR1 is LGHNA, CDR2 YSLEER. Here the CDR3 DNA reads TGCGCCAGCAGCCAAGATCTCCTAGCGGGGTCCGGGGAGCTGTTTTTT. Its protein is CASSQDLLAGSGELFF.

This chain joins TRBV9 and TRBJ2-1, with 13 bases identical to TRBD2. The V gene end was trimmed by 6 bases and the J gene end by 2 bases; junction bases not matched to a gene: 5. Germline V gives CDR1 SGDLS, CDR2 YYNGEE. The CDR3 consists of 16 residues. The CDR3 DNA reads as TGTGCCAGCAAGCGGACTAGCGGGGGTCCCTACAATGAGCAGTTCTTC. This sequence encodes CASKRTSGGPYNEQFF.

Here the CDR3 DNA reads TGTGCCACCAGCAGAGATCGGGGAGGGAACACTGAAGCTTTCTTT. This gives the protein CATSRDRGGNTEAFF. The chain links TRBV15 to TRBJ1-1, with D uncertain. Trimming took 0 bases from V and 1 from J, leaving 9 bases between them. The CDR3 loop spans 15 amino acids. Germline values: CDR1 LNHNV, CDR2 YYDKDF (reference sequence).